The sequence of this TCR beta chain was determined in a study of T cell changes during pregnancy in multiple sclerosis (dated by TCRdb to between 2018 and 2020). Looking at the study overall: In women with multiple sclerosis, the researchers looked at how the T cell repertoire shifted as pregnancy progressed.

In the case of this clone: The antigen it binds to is not known. Base qualities are not provided; no much larger clone lies one nucleotide away.

The library was produced with the immunoSEQ multiplex PCR assay. What TCRdb holds here is the immuneACCESS table cut down to in-frame rearrangements. Part of the clones is not present; checked against another copy, under half of the missing clones reflect an unresolved V gene, and the others are unexplained. The sample has roughly 99,000 clones on record, under 95% of them singletons. The biggest ten clones account for less than 0.9% of the sample. V was cut back by 1 base and J by 4 bases, leaving a gap of 14 bases between them. The CDR3 runs 16 amino acids, cysteine and phenylalanine included. Solely the CDR3 DNA is kept, with 48 bases framed from the first base. The germline V gene yields SGHRS for CDR1 and YFSETQ for CDR2.

The sequencing here drew on peripheral blood, taken in the third trimester of pregnancy. The clonotype originates from a female donor in good health, enrolled as a control in a pregnancy study. This chain joins TRBV5-1 to TRBJ2-2; the D gene is perhaps TRBD2, on 7 matching bases. The DNA is TGCGCCAGCAGCTTGTCGGCGGGGGCAATCACCGGGGAGCTGTTTTTT. This encodes CASSLSAGAITGELFF.